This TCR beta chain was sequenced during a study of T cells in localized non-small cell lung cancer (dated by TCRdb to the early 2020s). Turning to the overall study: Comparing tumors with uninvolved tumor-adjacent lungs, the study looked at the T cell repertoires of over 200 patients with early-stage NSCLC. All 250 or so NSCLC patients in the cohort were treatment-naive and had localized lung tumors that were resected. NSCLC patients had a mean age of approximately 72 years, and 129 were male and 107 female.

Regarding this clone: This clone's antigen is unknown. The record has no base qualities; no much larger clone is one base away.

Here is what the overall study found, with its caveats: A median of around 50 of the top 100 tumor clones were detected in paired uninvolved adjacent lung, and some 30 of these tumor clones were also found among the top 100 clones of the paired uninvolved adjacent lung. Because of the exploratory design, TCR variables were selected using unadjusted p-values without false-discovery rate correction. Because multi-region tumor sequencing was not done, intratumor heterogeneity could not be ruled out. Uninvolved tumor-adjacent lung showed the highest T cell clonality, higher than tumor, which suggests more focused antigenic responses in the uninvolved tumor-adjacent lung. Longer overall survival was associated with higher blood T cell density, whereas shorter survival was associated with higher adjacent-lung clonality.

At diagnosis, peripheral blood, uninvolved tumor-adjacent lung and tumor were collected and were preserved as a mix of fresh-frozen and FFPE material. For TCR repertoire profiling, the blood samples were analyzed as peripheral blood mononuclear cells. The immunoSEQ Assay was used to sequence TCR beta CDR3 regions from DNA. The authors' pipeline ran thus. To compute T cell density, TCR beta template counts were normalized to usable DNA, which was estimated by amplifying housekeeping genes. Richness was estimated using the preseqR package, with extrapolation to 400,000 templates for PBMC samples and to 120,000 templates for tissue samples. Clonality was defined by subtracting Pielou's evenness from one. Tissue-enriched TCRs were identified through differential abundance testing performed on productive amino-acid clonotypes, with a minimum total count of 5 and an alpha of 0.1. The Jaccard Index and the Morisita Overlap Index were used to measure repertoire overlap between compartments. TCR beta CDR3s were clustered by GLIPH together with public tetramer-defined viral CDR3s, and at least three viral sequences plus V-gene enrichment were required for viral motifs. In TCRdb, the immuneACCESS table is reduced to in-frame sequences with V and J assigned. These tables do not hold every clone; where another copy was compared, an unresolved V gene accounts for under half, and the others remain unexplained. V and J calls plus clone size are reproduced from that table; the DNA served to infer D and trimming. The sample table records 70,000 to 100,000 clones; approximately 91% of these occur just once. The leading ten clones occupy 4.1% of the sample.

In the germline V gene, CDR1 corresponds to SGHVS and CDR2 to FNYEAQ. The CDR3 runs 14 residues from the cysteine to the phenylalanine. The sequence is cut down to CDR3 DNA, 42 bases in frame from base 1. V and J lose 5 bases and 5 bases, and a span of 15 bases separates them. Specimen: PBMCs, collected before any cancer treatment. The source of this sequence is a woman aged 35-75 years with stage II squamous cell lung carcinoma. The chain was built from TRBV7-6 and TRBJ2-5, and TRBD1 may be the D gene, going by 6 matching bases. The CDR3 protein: CASSLFTGMETQYF. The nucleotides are TGTGCCAGCAGCCTTTTTACAGGGATGGAGACCCAGTACTTC.